The clone carrying this TCR beta chain was recorded many times. Its antigen remains unknown. An equimolar mix of two oligonucleotides served as the beta constant-region primer for TRBC1 and TRBC2. Nested alpha and beta constant-region primers with the SP2 primer drove four PCR rounds on ligated cDNA. Each CDR3 protein is one row after TCRdb ran MiXCR on the UMI-ligation and nested PCR reads. The sample consists of just over 80,000 distinct CDR3 sequences, 8% to 9.5% of them appearing once. The entry originates in a study of naive and memory T cell subsets. CDR1 is MNHEY, CDR2 SMNVEV, per germline (reference sequence). V was cut by 0 bases and J by 0 bases, with 8 bases left in between. The CDR3 is 15 residues long. Findings of the study overall: No ground truth validated the naive and memory repertoire findings. The power law exponent of TCR abundance differed between naive and memory cells.

This receptor was obtained from a human donor in good health. Sequencing used naive CD8+ T cells from blood. The chain carries TRBV27 and TRBJ1-1, with D hard to call. CDR3 in DNA: TGTGCCAGCAGTTTATCGGTTCGCATGAACACTGAAGCTTTCTTT. Its translation: CASSLSVRMNTEAFF.